These 18 T cell receptor beta chains were all obtained from the same sample, sequenced in a study of early T cells in non-severe SARS-CoV-2 infection. TCRdb recomputed calls from the 5' RACE reads with MiXCR, one row per CDR3 protein. The table lists fewer than 100,000 distinct CDR3 sequences, roughly 6% of them singletons, with less than 9.5% in the top ten. Sequences were obtained from whole blood. The receptors come from an adult who was a healthcare worker with PCR-confirmed SARS-CoV-2 infection or an uninfected control (not recorded which).

With regard to this clonotype: This may stem from a read error, because a much larger clone lies one nucleotide away. The rearrangement joins TRBV2 to TRBJ2-5; a possible D gene is TRBD1 (6 bases). The CDR3 runs 12 residues. Looked up from germline, CDR1 is SNHLY and CDR2 is FYNNEI. The CDR3 bases are TGTGCCAGCAGGAAGGACAGTGAGACCAAGTACTTC. The encoded protein is CASRKDSETKYF.

This clonotype was seen ten or more times. The genes are TRBV21-1 and TRBJ1-2; the DNA was not used to check the table's D call, TRBD1. TRBV21-1 is given as a pseudogene. The CDR3 totals 15 residues. CDR3 DNA sequence: TGTGCCAGCAGGAGGCACAGGGTGCCCCGCTATGGCTACACCTTC. Translating it yields CASRRHRVPRYGYTF.

This chain joins TRBV2 and TRBJ1-2; 12 bases are a match to TRBD1. V was pared by 1 base and J by 3 bases, with 3 bases of the junction left unmatched. This CDR3 is 16 amino acids long. Germline CDR1 is SNHLY and CDR2 is FYNNEI. For the CDR3, the DNA is TGTGCCAGCAGTGAAGGGGGACAGGGGGCTGACTATGGCTACACCTTC. Its protein product is CASSEGGQGADYGYTF.

The rearrangement links TRBV5-1 to TRBJ2-5; TRBD2 aligns across 12 bases. This CDR3 has 15 residues. J lost 4 bases, V lost 5 bases, and 6 bases had no gene match. CDR1 is SGHRS, CDR2 YFSETQ, per germline. CDR3 in DNA: TGCGCCAGCAGTTCGACTAGCGGGAGAGGAGAGACCCAGTACTTC. Amino acids: CASSSTSGRGETQYF.

This clonotype was recorded a few times. The gene calls are TRBV20-1 and TRBJ2-1, with D tentatively TRBD1 or TRBD2 (5 bases each). This CDR3 contains 15 residues. Germline V gene data show CDR1 as DFQATT and CDR2 as SNEGSKA (reference sequence). V gave up 0 bases and J gave up 8 bases, with 17 bases separating them. The CDR3 spells CSARDEEGPWYEQFF. DNA of the CDR3: TGCAGTGCTAGAGATGAAGAGGGGCCTTGGTATGAGCAGTTCTTC.

This clonotype has just a few counts. The chain joins TRBV7-9 to TRBJ2-1; tentatively, D is TRBD1 (7 bases). The V end was cut by 4 bases, the J end by 4 bases, with 14 bases between. The CDR3 is made up of 15 amino acids. The germline V gene encodes CDR1 SEHNR and CDR2 FQNEAQ (reference sequence). CDR3 bases: TGTGCCAGCAGCTCCGCGGGACAGTATTACAATGAGCAGTTCTTC. Its protein is CASSSAGQYYNEQFF. The entire variable domain, with the rest obtained from reference TRBV7-9 and TRBJ2-1, is as follows: DTGVSQNPRHKITKRGQNVTFRCDPISEHNRLYWYRQTLGQGPEFLTYFQNEAQLEKSRLLSDRFSAERPKGSFSTLEIQRTEQGDSAMYLCASSSAGQYYNEQFFGPGTRLTVL.

This clonotype was found a few times. The V call is TRBV12-3 or TRBV12-4, the J call TRBJ1-1; D is uncertain. Trimming pared 2 bases from V and 1 base from J, leaving 5 bases between. The length of the CDR3 is 13 residues. CDR3 loop: CASSLNGNTEAFF. CDR3 sequence (DNA): TGTGCCAGCAGTTTAAACGGGAACACTGAAGCTTTCTTT.

The chain recombines TRBV28 with TRBJ2-1; 12 bases line up with TRBD2. CDR3 length: 15 amino acids. The germline CDR1 and CDR2 sequences are MDHEN and SYDVKM. The ends lost 4 bases at V and 9 bases at J; junction bases unmatched: 7. In DNA form, the CDR3 reads TGTGCCAGCAGTTCTCTAGCGGGGGGGCACGGTGAGCAGTTCTTC. Translating it yields CASSSLAGGHGEQFF. The variable domain in full, with the rest retrieved from reference TRBV28 and TRBJ2-1, is DVKVTQSSRYLVKRTGEKVFLECVQDMDHENMFWYRQDPGLGLRLIYFSYDVKMKEKGDIPEGYSVSREKKERFSLILESASTNQTSMYLCASSSLAGGHGEQFFGPGTRLTVL.

This clonotype was picked up many times. The V and J genes are TRBV27 and TRBJ1-5; tentative D call: TRBD1 (6 bases). The V and J ends lost 0 bases and 3 bases respectively, with 12 bases between them. The CDR3 contains 16 residues. The germline V gene encodes CDR1 MNHEY and CDR2 SMNVEV (reference sequence). The CDR3 region is CASSLSMGGVNQPQHF. CDR3 coding DNA: TGTGCCAGCAGTTTATCGATGGGGGGCGTCAATCAGCCCCAGCATTTT.

This clonotype was recorded many times. V gene TRBV11-2 combines with J gene TRBJ1-6; a weak D match, TRBD1 (6 bases). CDR1 SGHAT and CDR2 FQNNGV come from the germline V gene. The CDR3 consists of 15 residues. Trimming took 5 bases from V and 7 from J, leaving 15 bases between them. The CDR3, as DNA: TGTGCCAGCAGCCCCTTGGGGGCAGTCAATTCACCCCTCCACTTT. Its translation: CASSPLGAVNSPLHF.

In its sample, this clonotype was seen a few times. V and J are TRBV6-2 or TRBV6-3 and TRBJ1-5; D is unclear. The CDR3 loop spans 13 amino acids. V was shortened by 4 bases and J by 4 bases, with 8 bases between the two germline ends. Germline values: CDR1 MNHEY, CDR2 SVGEGT. The chain's CDR3 is CASSSRLNQPQHF. The CDR3 coding sequence is TGTGCCAGCAGTTCCAGGTTAAATCAGCCCCAGCATTTT.

This clonotype was seen only a few times. V is TRBV5-1 and J is TRBJ2-3; TRBD2 is a possible D gene (6 bases). Trimming shortened V by 0 bases and J by 6 bases, and 20 bases separated the two germline ends. The CDR3 loop spans 17 amino acids. Germline lookup yields CDR1 SGHRS and CDR2 YFSETQ. DNA of the CDR3: TGCGCCAGCAGCTTGGCGGTCGGCTCGGGGAGCGGGGATACGCAGTATTTT. Translated: CASSLAVGSGSGDTQYF.

Concerning this clonotype itself: A much bigger clone sits one base away, suggesting this may be a read error. The chain uses TRBV5-1 and TRBJ2-7; a weak D match, TRBD1 (5 bases). Trimming left V 1 base short and J 3 bases short, with 17 bases between. This CDR3 spans 16 amino acids. The germline CDR1 and CDR2 sequences are SGHRS and YFSETQ. The CDR3 nucleotides read TGCGCCAGCAGCTTGAACCCTCAGACAGCTGTCTACGAGCAGTACTTC. As protein: CASSLNPQTAVYEQYF.

The V call is TRBV10-3, the J call TRBJ2-7; D uncertain. This CDR3 spans 14 amino acids. Germline lookup yields CDR1 ENHRY and CDR2 SYGVKD. Trimming cost V 0 bases and J 1 base, with 7 bases left between them. The CDR3 DNA reads TGTGCCATCAGTGAGTCAGCTCAGTCCTACGAGCAGTACTTC. Its translation: CAISESAQSYEQYF.

This rearrangement joins TRBV6-5 to TRBJ1-5; unclear D gene. V was cut by 4 bases and J by 3 bases, with 7 bases left in between. Germline V CDR1 and CDR2: MNHEY, SVGAGI. This CDR3 has 13 amino acids. The CDR3 region is CASSSQINQPQHF. CDR3 in DNA: TGTGCCAGCAGTTCACAGATCAATCAGCCCCAGCATTTT.

The chain employs TRBV4-2 and TRBJ2-5; 9 bases map to TRBD2. V gave up 0 bases and J gave up 3 bases; unmatched junction bases: 5. Germline values: CDR1 LGHNA, CDR2 YNFKEQ. The CDR3 runs 16 residues. Here the CDR3 DNA reads TGTGCCAGCAGCCAAGATGGAGCGGGGGGTGAAGAGACCCAGTACTTC. This codes for CASSQDGAGGEETQYF.

This clonotype was recorded many times. This chain connects TRBV20-1 to TRBJ1-6; weak D call: TRBD1 (5 bases). The CDR3 runs to 16 residues. Germline V lookup: CDR1 DFQATT, CDR2 SNEGSKA (reference sequence). The ends were cut back, 6 bases at V and 8 bases at J, with 23 bases in the middle. The CDR3 loop reads CSAPVGSGRFYSPLHF. DNA of the CDR3: TGCAGTGCCCCAGTAGGGTCAGGGAGATTTTATTCACCCCTCCACTTT.

This chain uses TRBV12-3 or TRBV12-4 with TRBJ1-1, with 7 bases identical to TRBD1. This CDR3 contains 14 residues. Losses at the gene ends were 6 bases for V and 6 bases for J; bases not matched to a gene: 10. DNA of the CDR3: TGTGCCAGCAGCGCGAGCACAGGGGCCGCTGAAGCTTTCTTT. As protein: CASSASTGAAEAFF.